This passage covers 12 T cell receptor beta chains from one sample sequenced in a study of Ad26.COV2.S vaccination and SARS-CoV-2 variants. Treatment of the sample: some 19 received Ad26.COV2.S at low or high dose, single or two shots; 5 received placebo; per-sample allocation not given. The investigators took samples on day 63 after the first vaccine or placebo injection. Clones were read by immunoSEQ multiplex PCR, and TCRdb kept only the in-frame ones, dropping some. The sample records 430,000 or so clones, about 91% being singletons. The sequenced sample was peripheral blood, obtained in a trial of Ad26.COV2.S vaccine versus placebo. The receptors stem from a person aged 18-65 years who received the Ad26.COV2.S COVID-19 vaccine or a placebo.

This clone was picked up one time. This chain connects TRBV4-3 to TRBJ1-2, with 7 bases lining up with TRBD1. CDR1 LGHNA and CDR2 YSLEER come from the germline V gene. The junction had 9 bases not matched to a gene; V was cut back by 4 bases and J by 4 bases. The CDR3 sequence is 15 residues long. The CDR3: CASSRSGTDFYGYTF. The CDR3 DNA reads TGCGCCAGCAGCCGCTCCGGGACAGACTTCTATGGCTACACCTTC.

This clone was observed once. The rearrangement uses TRBV9 and TRBJ1-2; 9 positions agree with TRBD1. CDR3 length: 14 amino acids. The ends lost 3 bases at V and 4 bases at J; junction bases unmatched: 4. From germline, CDR1 is SGDLS and CDR2 YYNGEE. The CDR3 loop is CASSDRGRGYGYTF. The CDR3 DNA sequence: TGTGCCAGCAGCGACAGGGGGCGAGGCTATGGCTACACCTTC.

The chain employs TRBV5-4 and TRBJ1-4; TRBD1 might be the D (5 bases). Trimming pared 0 bases from V and 6 bases from J, leaving 9 bases between. CDR3 length: 14 amino acids. Germline V CDR1 and CDR2: SGHNT, YYREEE (reference sequence). This CDR3 is CASSLDRRHEKLFF. CDR3 coding DNA: TGTGCCAGCAGCTTGGACAGGCGGCATGAAAAACTGTTTTTT. The variable domain in full, completed from reference TRBV5-4 and TRBJ1-4, reads ETGVTQSPTHLIKTRGQQVTLRCSSQSGHNTVSWYQQALGQGPQFIFQYYREEENGRGNFPPRFSGLQFPNYSSELNVNALELDDSALYLCASSLDRRHEKLFFGSGTQLSVL.

V usage is TRBV19 and J usage is TRBJ1-3; D gene ambiguous. The CDR3 consists of 16 residues. In germline, CDR1 is LNHDA, CDR2 SQIVND (reference sequence). V was shortened by 5 bases and J by 2 bases, with 16 bases between the two germline ends. CDR3 sequence (DNA): TGTGCCAGTAGTGGTAACAAGATTGGGGCTGGAAACACCATATATTTT. Translating gives CASSGNKIGAGNTIYF.

This clone occurred once. This rearrangement joins TRBV19 to TRBJ2-5; no reliable D call. Trimming removed 5 bases from V and 7 bases from J, with 14 bases in between. The germline V gene encodes CDR1 LNHDA and CDR2 SQIVND (reference sequence). This CDR3 is built from 13 residues. The DNA for the CDR3 is TGTGCCAGTAGTGAAGGGTCCCTGTCGACCCAGTACTTC. Translated: CASSEGSLSTQYF.

The chain couples TRBV6-2 or TRBV6-3 to TRBJ2-5; D is uncertain. The CDR3 is 14 residues long. The ends were cut back, 2 bases at V and 4 bases at J, with 11 bases in the middle. Germline assignment: CDR1 MNHEY and CDR2 SVGEGT. DNA for the CDR3: TGTGCCAGCAGTTACGCACGTAGACTAGAGACCCAGTACTTC. Encoded protein: CASSYARRLETQYF.

The J gene is TRBJ2-1, the V gene TRBV30; TRBD1 agrees at 7 bases. V trimming: 3 bases; J trimming: 4 bases; junction bases outside the gene matches: 15. This CDR3 contains 17 residues. CDR1 and CDR2 (germline): GTSNPN, SVGIG (reference sequence). The CDR3 is CAWSSKSGTVIYNEQFF. The CDR3 DNA reads TGTGCCTGGAGCTCGAAGTCAGGGACAGTGATTTACAATGAGCAGTTCTTC.

V usage is TRBV5-4 and J usage is TRBJ2-2; D unresolved. Germline V CDR1 and CDR2: SGHNT, YYREEE (reference sequence). Trimming left V 5 bases short and J 8 bases short, with 16 bases between. The CDR3 consists of 14 residues. CDR3 sequence reads: CASRPSYLGGELFF. CDR3 DNA sequence: TGTGCCAGCAGACCTTCGTACCTGGGAGGGGAGCTGTTTTTT.

The CDR3 protein is CASSLDGGRDEQYF. As DNA, the CDR3 is TGTGCCAGCAGCTTGGACGGGGGGCGGGACGAGCAGTACTTC. This rearrangement joins TRBV5-4 to TRBJ2-7; D possibly corresponds to TRBD2 (7 bases). Trimming shortened V by 0 bases and J by 5 bases, and 12 bases separated the two germline ends. Germline V gene lookup returns CDR1 SGHNT and CDR2 YYREEE (reference sequence). The CDR3 has 14 residues.

The genes are TRBV4-3 and TRBJ1-1, with D uncertain. Trimming shortened V by 0 bases and J by 4 bases, and 12 bases separated the two germline ends. CDR1 and CDR2 (germline): LGHNA, YSLEER. The CDR3 has 15 amino acids. This chain's CDR3 is CASSQDFPGGTEAFF. CDR3 sequence (DNA): TGCGCCAGCAGCCAAGATTTCCCGGGAGGCACTGAAGCTTTCTTT.

Here the CDR3 reads CASSSLGTTEAFF. For the CDR3, the DNA is TGTGCCAGCAGTAGCCTGGGGACAACTGAAGCTTTCTTT. The chain uses TRBV2 and TRBJ1-1, with D perhaps TRBD1 (6 bases). Germline CDR1 and CDR2: SNHLY and FYNNEI. This CDR3 contains 13 residues. With 5 bases removed from V and 5 bases from J, the gap between germline ends came to 12 bases.

This rearrangement joins TRBV19 to TRBJ1-5, with D hard to call. V shed 7 bases and J shed 3 bases, with 13 bases lying between them. The CDR3 is 14 residues long. Germline V gene data show CDR1 as LNHDA and CDR2 as SQIVND (reference sequence). In nucleotides, the CDR3 is TGTGCCAGTAAGTACGGTGGGGTCAATCAGCCCCAGCATTTT. Encoded protein: CASKYGGVNQPQHF.